A selection of T cell receptor beta chains follows, all from one sample in a study of T cells in localized non-small cell lung cancer. Assay used: immunoSEQ multiplex PCR; TCRdb lists only in-frame clones, some missing. The sample has 11,000 or so clones; more than 70% are singletons. Sequenced material: peripheral blood, taken before any cancer treatment. These receptors were obtained from a male donor at least 60 years old with stage I lung adenocarcinoma. Each CDR3 is given with its conserved first and last residue. Each record gives: clone size, V gene, D gene, CDR3 length, J gene, CDR3 DNA, CDR3 protein. D genes are given only for firm matches. The size field is filled for only some rows; it gives once, few, many or a size class.

>-|TRBV11-3|-|13|TRBJ2-7
TGTGCCAGCAGCTTGACAGGCCCCTACGAGCAGTACTTC
CASSLTGPYEQYF
>once|TRBV7-3|TRBD1|16|TRBJ1-2
TGTGCCAGCAGCCTATTCCCTACCGGGACAGGGCTCGGCTACACCTTC
CASSLFPTGTGLGYTF
>-|TRBV7-3|TRBD2|16|TRBJ2-2
TGTGCCAGCAGCCCAATAGGGACTAGTACACCCGGGGAGCTGTTTTTT
CASSPIGTSTPGELFF
>-|TRBV6-5|TRBD1|13|TRBJ1-2
TGTGCCAGCAGTCCGACAGGGGGTTGGGGCTACACCTTC
CASSPTGGWGYTF
>few|TRBV5-1|-|11|TRBJ1-2
TGCGCCAGCAGCTTCAGGGATGGCTACACCTTC
CASSFRDGYTF
>-|TRBV7-9|-|14|TRBJ2-2
TGTGCCAGCAGCTTATTGCAGGGGACCGGGGAGCTGTTTTTT
CASSLLQGTGELFF
>-|TRBV28|-|14|TRBJ1-2
TGTGCCAGCAGTTTCAAAGGACAGTTGTATGGCTACACCTTC
CASSFKGQLYGYTF
>-|TRBV30|-|14|TRBJ1-3
TGTGCCTGGAGTTTCGGCCGCTCTGGAAACACCATATATTTT
CAWSFGRSGNTIYF
>-|TRBV4-2|TRBD1|17|TRBJ1-1
TGTGCCAGCAGCCAAGATTGGGCATACAGGGGTAGCACTGAAGCTTTCTTT
CASSQDWAYRGSTEAFF
>-|TRBV28|-|12|TRBJ1-1
TGTGCCAGCAGCGCCAGGAGCACTGAAGCTTTCTTT
CASSARSTEAFF
>-|TRBV4-3|-|15|TRBJ2-7
TGCGCCAGCAGCCAATCCCCGGGACCAAACTACGAGCAGTACTTC
CASSQSPGPNYEQYF
>-|TRBV11-2|-|14|TRBJ1-5
TGTGCCAGCAGCTTAGACACCAACAATCAGCCCCAGCATTTT
CASSLDTNNQPQHF
>-|TRBV5-1|TRBD1|14|TRBJ2-1
TGCGCCAGCAGCCGACCACAGGGGGACAATGAGCAGTTCTTC
CASSRPQGDNEQFF
>-|TRBV5-4|-|13|TRBJ1-1
TGTGCCAGCAGCGGGCCTGGAGGGACTGAAGCTTTCTTT
CASSGPGGTEAFF
>-|TRBV30|TRBD1|17|TRBJ1-4
TGTGCCTGGAGTGTCTCCCCCGGGGGACAGGGCAATGAAAAACTGTTTTTT
CAWSVSPGGQGNEKLFF
>-|TRBV25-1|-|12|TRBJ2-7
TGTGCCAGCAGCCGACAAGGCAACGAGCAGTACTTC
CASSRQGNEQYF
>-|TRBV7-8|-|13|TRBJ2-3
TGTGCCAGCAGCCCGCCCAGGCGCGATACGCAGTATTTT
CASSPPRRDTQYF
>few|TRBV23-1|TRBD1|19|TRBJ1-2
TGCGCCAGCAGTCATCGGAAGAGAGGGACAGTGGCAGCTAACTATGGCTACACCTTC
CASSHRKRGTVAANYGYTF
>-|TRBV6-1|TRBD1|14|TRBJ2-4
TGTGCCAGCAGTGCAATGACAGGGCTCAACATTCAGTACTTC
CASSAMTGLNIQYF
>-|TRBV10-3|-|14|TRBJ1-6
TGTGCCATCAGTAGTGAGTTTCGGAATTCACCCCTCCACTTT
CAISSEFRNSPLHF
>once|TRBV7-2|-|13|TRBJ2-7
TGTGCCAGCAGCTTAAATCCTATTTACGAGCAGTACTTC
CASSLNPIYEQYF
>-|TRBV7-9|-|13|TRBJ1-1
TGTGCCAGCGCCGGGGATTTAGTGGCTGAAGCTTTCTTT
CASAGDLVAEAFF
>-|TRBV5-1|-|14|TRBJ1-1
TGCGCCAGCAGCTTAACAGTGGAGGGCACTGAAGCTTTCTTT
CASSLTVEGTEAFF
>-|TRBV5-1|-|12|TRBJ1-1
TGCGCCAGCAGCTTAACAGGCAATGAAGCTTTCTTT
CASSLTGNEAFF
>-|TRBV4-1|TRBD1|16|TRBJ2-7
TGCGCCAGCAGTCAAGGGAAGGGGACAGGGGACAACGAGCAGTACTTC
CASSQGKGTGDNEQYF
>-|TRBV9|-|14|TRBJ1-1
TGTGCCAGCAGCCCCAGGGTTTCGAACACTGAAGCTTTCTTT
CASSPRVSNTEAFF
>-|TRBV6-4|TRBD2|16|TRBJ2-1
TGTGCCAGCAGTGGACTAGCGGGGGGGCAAAGCAATGAGCAGTTCTTC
CASSGLAGGQSNEQFF
>-|TRBV19|-|13|TRBJ1-5
TGTGCCAGTAGTATCAGCCACAATCAGCCCCAGCATTTT
CASSISHNQPQHF
>-|TRBV9|-|15|TRBJ1-1
TGTGCCAGCAGCGAGAGAGGTGATTGGAACACTGAAGCTTTCTTT
CASSERGDWNTEAFF
>-|TRBV18|TRBD1|15|TRBJ1-6
TGTGCCAGCTCACAAGGACAGGGGATCCATTCACCCCTCCACTTT
CASSQGQGIHSPLHF
>-|TRBV11-3|-|15|TRBJ2-3
TGTGCCAGCAGCTTCGGCGGGGCCCGGGGCGATACGCAGTATTTT
CASSFGGARGDTQYF
>-|TRBV7-8|-|15|TRBJ2-7
TGTGCCAGCAGCTTAGAGACGAGCTCCACTTACGAGCAGTACTTC
CASSLETSSTYEQYF
>-|TRBV27|TRBD1|13|TRBJ1-2
TGTGCCAGCAGTTCGGGACAGGGAAATGGCTACACCTTC
CASSSGQGNGYTF
>-|TRBV4-2|-|15|TRBJ1-2
TGTGCCAGCAGCCAAGTTAAAGGGGACCTGGATGGCTACACCTTC
CASSQVKGDLDGYTF
>-|TRBV6-5|-|14|TRBJ1-1
TGTGCCAGCAGTTCCCTTAGCGGGGCGGCTGAAGCTTTCTTT
CASSSLSGAAEAFF
>-|TRBV19|-|14|TRBJ2-4
TGTGCCAGTAGTATGGGCCAGGGATTGAACATTCAGTACTTC
CASSMGQGLNIQYF
>-|TRBV18|-|13|TRBJ2-7
TGTGCCAGCTCACCGGAGGCACCCTACGAGCAGTACTTC
CASSPEAPYEQYF
>-|TRBV7-2|-|13|TRBJ1-1
TGTGCCAGCAGGTCAGGGTTGAACACTGAAGCTTTCTTT
CASRSGLNTEAFF
>-|TRBV7-2|-|15|TRBJ1-1
TGTGCCAGCAGCTTAGTTTTCGGGCCGGAGAATGAAGCTTTCTTT
CASSLVFGPENEAFF
>-|TRBV6-5|-|14|TRBJ1-4
TGTGCCAGCAGTCAGGCCTCAACTAATGAAAAACTGTTTTTT
CASSQASTNEKLFF
>-|TRBV30|-|12|TRBJ1-2
TGTGCCTGGAGTGTTGGTCACTATGGCTACACCTTC
CAWSVGHYGYTF
>once|TRBV4-3|-|15|TRBJ2-7
TGCGCCAGCAGCCAAGAGCTGAGGAGAGCCTACGAGCAGTACTTC
CASSQELRRAYEQYF
>-|TRBV6-1|-|15|TRBJ2-5
TGTGCCAGCAGTGAAGGGACCGCCCCAGGGGAGACCCAGTACTTC
CASSEGTAPGETQYF
>-|TRBV27|-|14|TRBJ1-1
TGTGCCAGCAGTATTACAGGGCCGAACACTGAAGCTTTCTTT
CASSITGPNTEAFF
>-|TRBV10-2|-|17|TRBJ2-4
TGCGCCAGCAGTGAGTCGTTTGCAGAGTCGACCAAAAACATTCAGTACTTC
CASSESFAESTKNIQYF
>-|TRBV19|-|12|TRBJ2-2
TGTGCCAGTAGTATTAGGGCCGGGGAGCTGTTTTTT
CASSIRAGELFF
>-|TRBV2|-|16|TRBJ2-3
TGTGCCAGCAGCCTCGTTCTTCGGGGTCTTACAGATACGCAGTATTTT
CASSLVLRGLTDTQYF
>once|TRBV5-4|TRBD1|15|TRBJ2-5
TGTGCCAGCAGCTTGGGGGGACAGGGGGGAGAGACCCAGTACTTC
CASSLGGQGGETQYF
>-|TRBV7-2|-|13|TRBJ2-5
TGTGCCAGCAGCGCACAGGGCCGGGAGACCCAGTACTTC
CASSAQGRETQYF
>-|TRBV4-3|TRBD2|18|TRBJ2-6
TGCGCCAGCAGCCCAGCGGGAGGAGGGGTCTCTGGGGCCAACGTCCTGACTTTC
CASSPAGGGVSGANVLTF
>-|TRBV29-1|-|14|TRBJ2-7
TGCAGCGTATCTAGGACAGTTAGCTCCTACGAGCAGTACTTC
CSVSRTVSSYEQYF
>-|TRBV6-1|-|15|TRBJ2-5
TGTGCCAGCAGTGATGGAGGGGCGCGGGCGGAGACCCAGTACTTC
CASSDGGARAETQYF
>-|TRBV19|-|13|TRBJ2-4
TGTGCCAGTTCCGACAGAGCCAAAAACATTCAGTACTTC
CASSDRAKNIQYF
>-|TRBV29-1|-|12|TRBJ1-1
TGCAGCGTTGACGTCCTGAACACTGAAGCTTTCTTT
CSVDVLNTEAFF
>-|TRBV19|TRBD2|16|TRBJ2-1
TGTGCCAGTAGTATAGATCTAGCGGACTCCTACAATGAGCAGTTCTTC
CASSIDLADSYNEQFF
>-|TRBV5-6|TRBD1|13|TRBJ1-5
TGTGCCAGCAGCCAGGGGGTAAGACAGCCCCAGCATTTT
CASSQGVRQPQHF
>few|TRBV7-2|TRBD1|14|TRBJ1-1
TGTGCCAGCAGCCTTAGCGGAGGGGGCATTGAAGCTTTCTTT
CASSLSGGGIEAFF